The entry below describes one T cell receptor beta chain. The sample is drawn from a study of blood T cell repertoires in COVID-19. The CDR3 has 16 residues. Trimming took 7 bases from V and 0 from J, leaving 19 bases between them. The germline V gene has CDR1 SGHDN and CDR2 FVKESK. In the authors' workflow: Quantification of nucleated cells was approximated via reference gene primer amplification. Produced via immunoSEQ multiplex PCR; TCRdb's table is partial and in-frame only. The V and J calls and clone size come from that table; D and trimming were worked out from the DNA. Seen here are 130,000 to 150,000 clones, just under 90% observed once, and the top ten hold more than 4%.

The V and J genes are TRBV14 and TRBJ2-7; weak D call: TRBD1 (6 bases). The specimen sequenced was peripheral blood. This clonotype was sampled from a middle-aged woman with acute or convalescent COVID-19. The CDR3 loop is CASISPDRPSSYEQYF. The DNA of the CDR3 is TGTGCCAGCATCTCCCCCGACAGGCCGAGCTCCTACGAGCAGTACTTC.